This entry describes one TCR beta chain. Germline V CDR1 and CDR2: DFQATT, SNEGSKA (reference sequence). This CDR3 region has 14 residues. V was pared by 2 bases and J by 3 bases, with 10 bases between. This sample stems from a study of type 1 regulatory T cells. TCRdb re-derived calls from the reads in MiXCR, one entry per CDR3 protein. The data show about 97,000 distinct CDR3 sequences, 31% seen once. Sequenced input: CD4+ T cells, either the whole sample or a sorted fraction (not recorded which). The origin of this receptor is a human donor in good health. The V and J genes are TRBV20-1 and TRBJ2-2; a weak D match, TRBD2 (6 bases). CDR3 amino acids: CSARPRRDTGELFF. The CDR3 region has the DNA TGCAGTGCTAGACCACGGAGGGACACCGGGGAGCTGTTTTTT.